This T cell receptor (beta chain) was found in a study of shared clonotypes between healthy human individuals. Produced via immunoSEQ multiplex PCR; TCRdb's table is partial and in-frame only. Among about 460,000 clones, about 74% were seen once, and the ten largest hold around 12%. Study-wide points: Sequencing depth was predicted to influence how clonotypes are shared among donors.

Concerning this clone: What it recognizes is unknown.

The sequencing input was PBMCs. The TCR sequence derives from a woman between 40 and 55 years old in good health. Some clones in this sample may be carry-over from other donors' samples.

As DNA, the CDR3 is TGTGCCAGCAGCTTAAGCCCAGCGGGAAGGGGCGGCAATGAGCAGTTCTTC. Translated: CASSLSPAGRGGNEQFF. The V call is TRBV7-3, the J call TRBJ2-1; 7 bases fit TRBD2. The CDR3 has 17 amino acids. Unmatched junction bases numbered 12, after V lost 1 base and J lost 6 bases. Germline V gives CDR1 SGHTA, CDR2 FQGTGA. The full variable domain, with the rest looked up from reference TRBV7-3 and TRBJ2-1, is GAGVSQTPSNKVTEKGKYVELRCDPISGHTALYWYRQSLGQGPEFLIYFQGTGAADDSGLPNDRFFAVRPEGSVSTLKIQRTERGDSAVYLCASSLSPAGRGGNEQFFGPGTRLTVL.